Listed below are T cell receptor beta chains from one sample, sequenced in a study of cytomegalovirus exposure and HLA in healthy donors. The protocol was immunoSEQ multiplex PCR, while the TCRdb copy is restricted to in-frame clones and leaves out a portion. The listing contains 200,000 to 250,000 clones. Sequences were obtained from PBMCs. These receptors all stem from a woman aged 25 to 45 in good health and CMV-seropositive. CDR3s include the opening cysteine and the closing phenylalanine or tryptophan. A D gene is named only where the DNA matches it firmly.

cdr3_aa,j_call,v_call,d_call
CASSERQGNGVAGELFF,TRBJ2-2,TRBV6-1,TRBD1
CASSLGQGKSNSPLHF,TRBJ1-6,TRBV5-4,TRBD1
CASSSGYQETQYF,TRBJ2-5,TRBV19,NA
CASRRLAGGTNTGELFF,TRBJ2-2,TRBV19,TRBD2
CASSWDRGGYGYTF,TRBJ1-2,TRBV6-5,TRBD1
CASSQAGDYQETQYF,TRBJ2-5,TRBV5-1,NA
CASSLDVSEGGELWETQYF,TRBJ2-5,TRBV5-1,NA
CASSENQGASYEQYF,TRBJ2-7,TRBV10-2,TRBD1
CASTLGVPDAFF,TRBJ1-1,TRBV21-1,NA
CAWTGQGVYEQYF,TRBJ2-7,TRBV30,TRBD1
CASSIGQGTDTEAFF,TRBJ1-1,TRBV19,TRBD1
CAEGRGAGELFF,TRBJ2-2,TRBV2,NA
CASSTGERTEAFF,TRBJ1-1,TRBV2,TRBD1
CASSRGQGAYNEQFF,TRBJ2-1,TRBV7-6,TRBD1
CASSYSRQGNQPQHF,TRBJ1-5,TRBV6-5,NA
CASSQGPWGGLAKNIQYF,TRBJ2-4,TRBV14,TRBD2
CASSKARDSDSGANVLTF,TRBJ2-6,TRBV21-1,NA
CASSQSPDRSVGEAFF,TRBJ1-1,TRBV4-2,NA
CASSLTLTGWDRRTEAFF,TRBJ1-1,TRBV7-2,NA
CASSPQGGEAFF,TRBJ1-1,TRBV9,TRBD1
CASSQVGQLNTEAFF,TRBJ1-1,TRBV4-1,TRBD1
CSVGTGGF,TRBJ1-3,TRBV29-1,TRBD1
CASSLGDNSYEQYF,TRBJ2-7,TRBV5-6,NA
CASSILGQGKEGGTQYF,TRBJ2-5,TRBV19,TRBD1
CASSTGTGGFIFYEQYF,TRBJ2-7,TRBV18,TRBD1
CASSQDGAGGREQYF,TRBJ2-7,TRBV4-3,TRBD2